Described below is a single T cell receptor beta chain sequence and its context. The data derive from a study of blood T cell repertoires in COVID-19. The length of the CDR3 is 14 residues. Data came from immunoSEQ multiplex PCR; TCRdb stores just in-frame clones and leaves some out. This sample yields nearly 200,000 clones, of which 84% are seen a single time; 7.5% belongs to the top ten. Self-reported history from a screening survey and questionnaire set each donor's cohort. In Cohort 3, a recovered donor had either two negative PCRs, clearance, or symptom resolution. The clonotype comes from a man aged 35-49 years who had recovered from COVID-19. V is TRBV21-1 and J is TRBJ2-7; the D call in the table, TRBD2, was not verified against the DNA. TRBV21-1 is a pseudogene. Sequenced: PBMCs or T cells enriched from blood (not recorded which). Here the CDR3 reads CASLRGVHPYEQYF. The CDR3, as DNA: TGTGCCAGCCTCCGGGGGGTTCACCCCTACGAGCAGTACTTC.